The rows below give T cell receptor beta chains drawn from one sample of a study of shared clonotypes between healthy human individuals. Produced via immunoSEQ multiplex PCR; TCRdb's table is partial and in-frame only. The sample contains over a million clones, about 84% of which appear only once. What was sequenced was memory CD4+ T cells from PBMCs. Source of these receptors: a man between 18 and 35 years old in good health. Some clones in this sample may be carry-over from other donors' samples. The CDR3 runs from the conserved cysteine through the conserved F or W. The D gene is left open where the match is weak. The size of a clone is reported for some rows only, either as once, few or many, or as a class for expanded clones.

cdr3_nt | cdr3_aa | v_call | cdr3_length | j_call | d_call | clone_size
TGCAGCGTCGTCGACAGGGGCGACTATGGCTACACCTTC | CSVVDRGDYGYTF | TRBV29-1 | 13 | TRBJ1-2 | TRBD1 | -
TGTGCCAGCAGCTTCGGATTTAGCAATCAGCCCCAGCATTTT | CASSFGFSNQPQHF | TRBV7-9 | 14 | TRBJ1-5 | - | -
TGTGCCTGGAGCGCGGGTAGCACAGATACGCAGTATTTT | CAWSAGSTDTQYF | TRBV30 | 13 | TRBJ2-3 | - | once
TGTGCCAGCAGTTCACAGACAGAGTACAATGAGCAGTTCTTC | CASSSQTEYNEQFF | TRBV2 | 14 | TRBJ2-1 | - | -
TGTGCCAGCAGCCGGGGACTAGCGGACTACAATGAGCAGTTCTTC | CASSRGLADYNEQFF | TRBV7-8 | 15 | TRBJ2-1 | TRBD2 | -
TGCGCCAGCAGCTTGGATCGATTGGGGAAAGACGAGCAGTACTTC | CASSLDRLGKDEQYF | TRBV5-1 | 15 | TRBJ2-7 | - | few
TGCGCCAGCAGCCCCGGCCTTACGACCAACAACTATGGCTACACCTTC | CASSPGLTTNNYGYTF | TRBV5-1 | 16 | TRBJ1-2 | - | -
TGTGCCAGCAGAACCGACAGAGGGCTAGCGGGAGTTTACGAGCAGTACTTC | CASRTDRGLAGVYEQYF | TRBV27 | 17 | TRBJ2-7 | TRBD2 | once
TGCGCCAGCAAATTCGTGGGACCTGGAAACACCATATATTTT | CASKFVGPGNTIYF | TRBV5-1 | 14 | TRBJ1-3 | - | -
TGCGCCAGCAGCTTGGGGGTCTACAATGAGCAGTTCTTC | CASSLGVYNEQFF | TRBV5-1 | 13 | TRBJ2-1 | - | -
TGTGCCAGCAGCTTCACAGGGGGAAACACCATATATTTT | CASSFTGGNTIYF | TRBV11-2 | 13 | TRBJ1-3 | - | many
TGTGCCAGCAGCCCATCGGGTATTCGGACCCAGTACTTC | CASSPSGIRTQYF | TRBV7-3 | 13 | TRBJ2-5 | - | -
TGTGCCAGCAGCTTGGGGGACAGGGGCTATGGCTACACCTTC | CASSLGDRGYGYTF | TRBV5-4 | 14 | TRBJ1-2 | TRBD1 | -
TGTGCCAGCAGCGGGACCGGGACTGCTAACTATGGCTACACCTTC | CASSGTGTANYGYTF | TRBV11-1 | 15 | TRBJ1-2 | - | -
TGCAGCGTGGGCGACGGGAATCAGCCCCAGCATTTT | CSVGDGNQPQHF | TRBV29-1 | 12 | TRBJ1-5 | - | -
TGCAGCGTTGGTGGGGGGGGGAGCAATCAGCCCCAGCATTTT | CSVGGGGSNQPQHF | TRBV29-1 | 14 | TRBJ1-5 | - | -
TGTGCCACGTTGTCGACTAGCGGGAGGAATGAGCAGTTCTTC | CATLSTSGRNEQFF | TRBV19 | 14 | TRBJ2-1 | TRBD2 | -
TGTGCCAGCAGTTCGACAGGGACGACGAGTGGCTACACCTTC | CASSSTGTTSGYTF | TRBV28 | 14 | TRBJ1-2 | TRBD1 | few
TGTGCCAGCTCACCAAAGTACTCAGGGGGGACGATCTACAACGAGCAGTTCTTC | CASSPKYSGGTIYNEQFF | TRBV18 | 18 | TRBJ2-1 | - | -
TGCGCCAGCGGGCTACAGGGGTGGAATGAGCAGTTCTTC | CASGLQGWNEQFF | TRBV5-1 | 13 | TRBJ2-1 | TRBD1 | -
TGTGCCAGCAGCGAGACAGGGCAAAGCGGTGAGCAGTTCTTC | CASSETGQSGEQFF | TRBV13 | 14 | TRBJ2-1 | TRBD1 | -
TGTGCCAGCAGCCTACAAAGCTCTGGGGCCAACGTCCTGACTTTC | CASSLQSSGANVLTF | TRBV14 | 15 | TRBJ2-6 | - | -
TGTGCCAGCAGCCAACTCAGTATTAAAGAGACCCAGTACTTC | CASSQLSIKETQYF | TRBV14 | 14 | TRBJ2-5 | - | -
TGTGCCAGCAGACGCCCGCCGCCCGGATATGGCTACACCTTC | CASRRPPPGYGYTF | TRBV28 | 14 | TRBJ1-2 | - | -
TGTGCCACCAGCAGGGGGCAGAGATCTGGAAACACCATATATTTT | CATSRGQRSGNTIYF | TRBV15 | 15 | TRBJ1-3 | - | -
TGTGCCACCAGCAGAGGGACAAGCTACGAGCAGTACTTC | CATSRGTSYEQYF | TRBV15 | 13 | TRBJ2-7 | - | -
TGTGCCAGTAGCGACGCTCTCAGGGGTTTACAAGAGACCCAGTACTTC | CASSDALRGLQETQYF | TRBV19 | 16 | TRBJ2-5 | - | -
TGCGCCAGCAGAAATCCGTTAAGACAGAAGAAAGAGACCCAGTACTTC | CASRNPLRQKKETQYF | TRBV5-1 | 16 | TRBJ2-5 | - | -
TGTGCCAGCAGCCATACCAGGGGGCAGGGCACTGAAGCTTTCTTT | CASSHTRGQGTEAFF | TRBV14 | 15 | TRBJ1-1 | TRBD1 | -